These 11 T cell receptor beta chains share one sample of origin, sequenced in a study of spatial heterogeneity in lung cancer. MiXCR was run by TCRdb on the 5' RACE reads, yielding one entry per CDR3 protein. The sample contains 95,000 or so distinct CDR3 sequences, roughly 10% of which appear only once. As for time point: sample taken at primary tumor resection. Unsorted samples of tumor, nontumor lung or frozen PBMC had their whole RNA sequenced. The material sequenced was PBMCs, taken at surgery. The receptors come from a male donor with early-stage non-small cell lung cancer.

This clonotype was seen ten or more times. The rearrangement links TRBV20-1 to TRBJ2-1; 13 nucleotides agree with TRBD2. Per the germline V gene, CDR1 is DFQATT and CDR2 is SNEGSKA (reference sequence). With V trimmed by 4 bases and J by 7 bases, 4 bases remained unmatched. The CDR3 is 14 residues long. The CDR3 DNA reads TGCAGTGCTACCCGACTAGCGGGAGGTAATGAGCAGTTCTTC. Amino acids: CSATRLAGGNEQFF.

This clonotype was picked up a small number of times. The CDR3 DNA sequence: TGTGCCAGCAGCGAAACAGGGGGCTCTGGAAACACCATATATTTT. Its protein is CASSETGGSGNTIYF. This chain links TRBV9 with TRBJ1-3; 8 bases map to TRBD1. CDR1 SGDLS and CDR2 YYNGEE come from the germline V gene. J was trimmed by 0 bases and V by 3 bases; bases with no gene match: 2. This CDR3 has 15 residues.

V and J are TRBV12-3 or TRBV12-4 and TRBJ2-5; a possible D gene is TRBD2 (5 bases). This CDR3 contains 14 residues. V lost 5 bases and J lost 1, with 11 bases in between. CDR3: CASSPPGSQETQYF. The CDR3 DNA reads as TGTGCCAGCAGTCCGCCGGGATCCCAAGAGACCCAGTACTTC.

There are many counts of this clonotype. The genes are TRBV29-1 and TRBJ2-5; D is possibly TRBD2 (7 bases). Trimming pared 4 bases from V and 5 bases from J, leaving 14 bases between. Germline CDR1 SQVTM, CDR2 ANQGSEA. The CDR3 sequence is 13 residues long. DNA for the CDR3: TGCAGCGTTGGGGAAGGGGGGGACGAGACCCAGTACTTC. It is translated as CSVGEGGDETQYF.

The chain carries TRBV16 and TRBJ2-4; 8 bases are shared with TRBD1. The ends lost 0 bases at V and 8 bases at J; junction bases unmatched: 6. The CDR3 runs 15 residues. Germline CDR1 is KGHSY and CDR2 is FQNENV. CDR3 nucleotides: TGTGCCAGCAGCCAATCGGACAGGGTGAGGGACATTCAGTACTTC. This translates into CASSQSDRVRDIQYF.

The gene calls are TRBV10-3 and TRBJ2-3; D not certain. CDR3 length: 12 residues. Trimming took off 3 bases at V and 6 bases at J, with 7 bases between the two ends. Germline assignment: CDR1 ENHRY and CDR2 SYGVKD. The CDR3: CAISELGDTQYF. CDR3 coding DNA: TGTGCCATCAGTGAATTAGGGGATACGCAGTATTTT.

Ten or more counts support this clonotype. The V and J genes are TRBV20-1 and TRBJ2-3; 9 bases agree with TRBD2. The ends lost 3 bases at V and 1 base at J; junction bases unmatched: 5. The CDR3 length is 15 residues. Looked up from germline, CDR1 is DFQATT and CDR2 is SNEGSKA (reference sequence). CDR3 DNA sequence: TGCAGTGCTAGGGATAGCGGGAGCCGCACAGATACGCAGTATTTT. Protein sequence: CSARDSGSRTDTQYF.

This clonotype occurred once. The rearrangement joins TRBV5-1 to TRBJ2-3; D not certain. Trimming took 6 bases from V and 0 from J, leaving 11 bases between them. CDR3 size: 14 residues. Germline CDR1 reads SGHRS; CDR2 reads YFSETQ. The CDR3 reads CASKWGISTDTQYF. The CDR3 DNA follows: TGCGCCAGCAAATGGGGAATTAGCACAGATACGCAGTATTTT.

The chain links TRBV12-3 or TRBV12-4 to TRBJ1-1; 12 nucleotides align to TRBD1. The CDR3 contains 16 residues. J gave up 2 bases and V 4 bases, and 5 bases lay outside the gene matches. The CDR3 protein is CASSSRDRGPNTEAFF. The CDR3, as DNA: TGTGCCAGCAGTTCCCGGGACAGGGGGCCCAACACTGAAGCTTTCTTT.

In this sample, this clonotype turned up many times. The V call is TRBV28, the J call TRBJ2-7, with TRBD2 identical over 9 bases. Germline CDR1 reads MDHEN; CDR2 reads SYDVKM. V dropped 2 bases and J dropped 4; count of bases not matched to a gene: 6. The CDR3 spans 15 residues. The CDR3 sequence: CASSLRGLAGYEQYF. In nucleotides, the CDR3 is TGTGCCAGCAGTTTAAGGGGACTAGCAGGATACGAGCAGTACTTC.

The J gene is TRBJ1-1, the V gene TRBV7-2; tentatively, D is TRBD1 (6 bases). The ends were cut back, 5 bases at V and 5 bases at J, with 15 bases in the middle. The CDR3 sequence is 14 residues long. Per the germline V gene, CDR1 is SGHTA and CDR2 is FQGNSA. The CDR3 here is CASSPQGRRTEAFF. CDR3 DNA sequence: TGTGCCAGCAGCCCACAGGGTAGGAGGACTGAAGCTTTCTTT. Full variable domain (rest looked up from reference TRBV7-2 and TRBJ1-1): GAGVSQSPSNKVTEKGKDVELRCDPISGHTALYWYRQSLGQGLEFLIYFQGNSAPDKSGLPSDRFSAERTGGSVSTLTIQRTQQEDSAVYLCASSPQGRRTEAFFGQGTRLTVV.